The rows below give T cell receptor beta chains drawn from one sample of a study of CD8 T cells in ankylosing spondylitis. TCRdb re-called the 5' RACE reads through MiXCR, storing one row per CDR3 protein. The table shows around 490,000 distinct CDR3 sequences, with approximately 5% occurring only once. Material: blood, either unsorted or a sorted T cell fraction (not recorded which). All receptors come from a male donor with ankylosing spondylitis. Both conserved end residues are part of each CDR3. Each record gives: V gene, clone size, J gene, D gene, CDR3 DNA, CDR3 protein. D genes are given only for firm matches. Some rows have no size entry. The others give once, few or many, or a class for an expanded clone.

V: TRBV7-2; size: many; J: TRBJ2-7; D: NA; DNA: TGTGCCAGCAGCCAATCCTCCGGGGTCCAGTACTTC; CDR3: CASSQSSGVQYF
V: TRBV9; size: many; J: TRBJ1-1; D: NA; DNA: TGTGCCAGCAGCGTAGACCCAGGACCTATGAACACTGAAGCTTTCTTT; CDR3: CASSVDPGPMNTEAFF
V: TRBV9; size: many; J: TRBJ2-1; D: TRBD1; DNA: TGTGCCAGCAGCGGTTGGGACAGGGGAAGGAATGAGCAGTTCTTC; CDR3: CASSGWDRGRNEQFF
V: TRBV7-9; size: many; J: TRBJ1-3; D: NA; DNA: TGTGCCAGCAGCTTTAAAATAGGACAGCTCTCTGGAAACACCATATATTTT; CDR3: CASSFKIGQLSGNTIYF
V: TRBV4-3; size: NA; J: TRBJ2-5; D: NA; DNA: TGCGCCAGCAGCCAAGGCGAAGAGCCGCAAGAGACCCAGTACTTC; CDR3: CASSQGEEPQETQYF
V: TRBV10-3; size: many; J: TRBJ1-2; D: NA; DNA: TGTGCCACGGGAAGGAGTAACTATGGCTACACCTTC; CDR3: CATGRSNYGYTF
V: TRBV12-3/TRBV12-4; size: many; J: TRBJ2-3; D: TRBD2; DNA: TGTGCCAGCAGTTTATCTAGCGGGGGAACCACAGATACGCAGTATTTT; CDR3: CASSLSSGGTTDTQYF
V: TRBV29-1; size: many; J: TRBJ2-7; D: NA; DNA: TGCAGCGCCTCTAGCCCGGGGGTTCACGAGCAGTACTTC; CDR3: CSASSPGVHEQYF
V: TRBV5-1; size: many; J: TRBJ2-3; D: NA; DNA: TGCGCCAGCAGCTGGGGGGGGCCCAGCACAGATACGCAGTATTTT; CDR3: CASSWGGPSTDTQYF
V: TRBV7-2; size: NA; J: TRBJ2-5; D: TRBD2; DNA: TGTGCCAGCAGCTCTCCAAACCTAGCGGGGGAAGAGACCCAGTACTTC; CDR3: CASSSPNLAGEETQYF
V: TRBV20-1; size: NA; J: TRBJ1-6; D: NA; DNA: TGCAGTGCTACCGAGAGGAGCCTCGGGGGTTCACCCCTCCACTTT; CDR3: CSATERSLGGSPLHF
V: TRBV12-3/TRBV12-4; size: many; J: TRBJ2-3; D: NA; DNA: TGTGCCAGCAGTTTGACCGCCCAGGGGGATACGCAGTATTTT; CDR3: CASSLTAQGDTQYF
V: TRBV5-1; size: few; J: TRBJ2-5; D: NA; DNA: TGCGCCAGCAGTTCCGCGGACTCGTACCAAGAGACCCAGTACTTC; CDR3: CASSSADSYQETQYF
V: TRBV5-1; size: many; J: TRBJ1-1; D: NA; DNA: TGCGCCAGCAGCCGCGGACCGATGGGGGCTGAAGCTTTCTTT; CDR3: CASSRGPMGAEAFF
V: TRBV29-1; size: NA; J: TRBJ2-7; D: TRBD1; DNA: TGCAGCGTTAAGACAGGGAGCTACGAGCAGTACTTC; CDR3: CSVKTGSYEQYF
V: TRBV20-1; size: NA; J: TRBJ2-3; D: NA; DNA: TGCAGTGCCGAGAAGAGCACAGATACGCAGTATTTT; CDR3: CSAEKSTDTQYF
V: TRBV20-1; size: NA; J: TRBJ2-7; D: TRBD2; DNA: TGCAGTGCTAGAGTCCTAAAGGGGCCTAGCGGGGATCCCTACGAGCAGTACTTC; CDR3: CSARVLKGPSGDPYEQYF
V: TRBV7-2; size: many; J: TRBJ2-1; D: NA; DNA: TGTGCCAGCAGCTTAGAGGGAGGGGGGTCCTACAATGAGCAGTTCTTC; CDR3: CASSLEGGGSYNEQFF
V: TRBV7-9; size: many; J: TRBJ2-7; D: NA; DNA: TGTGCCAGCCGGAGTAAAACTTCCTACGAGCAGTACTTC; CDR3: CASRSKTSYEQYF
V: TRBV12-3/TRBV12-4; size: many; J: TRBJ2-3; D: NA; DNA: TGTGCCAGCAGTTACGGGAGTTGGTCAGATACGCAGTATTTT; CDR3: CASSYGSWSDTQYF
V: TRBV5-1; size: many; J: TRBJ1-1; D: TRBD1; DNA: TGCGCCAGCAGCTCCTACCGACAGGGTAATACTGAAGCTTTCTTT; CDR3: CASSSYRQGNTEAFF
V: TRBV18; size: many; J: TRBJ2-5; D: NA; DNA: TGTGCCAGCTCCCCACCGGGGATGGAGACCCAGTACTTC; CDR3: CASSPPGMETQYF
V: TRBV11-2; size: many; J: TRBJ1-5; D: NA; DNA: TGTGCCAGCAGCGGGACACCGGATAAGCCCCAGCATTTT; CDR3: CASSGTPDKPQHF
V: TRBV7-9; size: NA; J: TRBJ1-4; D: NA; DNA: TGTGCCAGCAGCCCTACTTGGTCAAGGGCTAATGAAAAACTGTTTTTT; CDR3: CASSPTWSRANEKLFF
V: TRBV5-5; size: many; J: TRBJ2-7; D: TRBD1; DNA: TGTGCCAGCAGCCCCTACAGGGGACGATCCTACGAGCAGTACTTC; CDR3: CASSPYRGRSYEQYF
V: TRBV29-1; size: many; J: TRBJ1-1; D: NA; DNA: TGCAGCGTTGGGGGTTATACTGAAGCTTTCTTT; CDR3: CSVGGYTEAFF
V: TRBV7-2; size: few; J: TRBJ2-1; D: NA; DNA: TGTGCCAGCAGCTTAGATCCCAATGAGCAGTTCTTC; CDR3: CASSLDPNEQFF
V: TRBV15; size: many; J: TRBJ1-1; D: TRBD1; DNA: TGTGCCACCAGCAGAGATTGGGGACAGGGGGCTGAAGCTTTCTTT; CDR3: CATSRDWGQGAEAFF
V: TRBV5-5; size: many; J: TRBJ1-1; D: TRBD1; DNA: TGTGCCAGCAGTTACTCATTTGGGACAGCTAACACTGAAGCTTTCTTT; CDR3: CASSYSFGTANTEAFF
V: TRBV29-1; size: many; J: TRBJ2-1; D: TRBD1; DNA: TGCAGCGGACGGACAGGCCGCGTCAATGAGCAGTTCTTC; CDR3: CSGRTGRVNEQFF
V: TRBV7-9; size: few; J: TRBJ2-2; D: NA; DNA: TGTGCCAGCAGCTTTGGGGCGGCGTACACCGGGGAGCTGTTTTTT; CDR3: CASSFGAAYTGELFF
V: TRBV20-1; size: many; J: TRBJ2-7; D: NA; DNA: TGCAGTGCTACAACGGGAACTATCTACGAGCAGTACTTC; CDR3: CSATTGTIYEQYF
V: TRBV7-2; size: many; J: TRBJ2-7; D: NA; DNA: TGTGCCAGCAGCTTAGTATCCCACGAGCAGTACTTC; CDR3: CASSLVSHEQYF
V: TRBV6-1; size: many; J: TRBJ2-3; D: NA; DNA: TGTGCCAGCAGCCCGCTTTGGGGGTCAGATACGCAGTATTTT; CDR3: CASSPLWGSDTQYF
V: TRBV13; size: few; J: TRBJ2-5; D: NA; DNA: TGTGCCAGCAGTCGCTTCAACGAGGAGACCCAGTACTTC; CDR3: CASSRFNEETQYF
V: TRBV12-3/TRBV12-4; size: many; J: TRBJ2-7; D: NA; DNA: TGTGCCAGCAGTTTAGCCGCAGACTCCTACGAGCAGTACTTC; CDR3: CASSLAADSYEQYF
V: TRBV20-1; size: many; J: TRBJ1-5; D: TRBD1; DNA: TGCAGTGCTAGAGATCGACAGGGTCATCAGCCCCAGCATTTT; CDR3: CSARDRQGHQPQHF
V: TRBV29-1; size: many; J: TRBJ2-7; D: TRBD2; DNA: TGCAGCGTTAGGGGACTAGTCGAGGGCGAGCAGTACTTC; CDR3: CSVRGLVEGEQYF
V: TRBV7-9; size: NA; J: TRBJ2-4; D: NA; DNA: TGTGCCAGCAGCTTACGGGCCCAGGTTGGGGACATTCAGTACTTC; CDR3: CASSLRAQVGDIQYF
V: TRBV10-3; size: NA; J: TRBJ2-1; D: NA; DNA: TGTGCCATCAGTGTTAGGGGGAGGGATGAGCAGTTCTTC; CDR3: CAISVRGRDEQFF
V: TRBV5-1; size: many; J: TRBJ1-1; D: NA; DNA: TGCGCCAGCAGCTTGGCTAGAGATATGAACACTGAAGCTTTCTTT; CDR3: CASSLARDMNTEAFF
V: TRBV5-5; size: many; J: TRBJ1-2; D: NA; DNA: TGTGCCAGCAGCTTCCTCGCGAGGAATGGCTACACCTTC; CDR3: CASSFLARNGYTF
V: TRBV5-4; size: many; J: TRBJ2-1; D: TRBD2; DNA: TGTGCCAGCAGCTTGGACGGGACTAGGACCTACAATGAGCAGTTCTTC; CDR3: CASSLDGTRTYNEQFF
V: TRBV10-3; size: many; J: TRBJ2-3; D: NA; DNA: TGTGCCATCGGGGCCAGCCGCACAGATACGCAGTATTTT; CDR3: CAIGASRTDTQYF
V: TRBV20-1; size: many; J: TRBJ1-1; D: NA; DNA: TGCAGTGCTATACAGCGAGTGAACACTGAAGCTTTCTTT; CDR3: CSAIQRVNTEAFF